Following are 29 T cell receptor beta chains from one sample sequenced in a study of blood T cell repertoires in COVID-19. TCRdb keeps only in-frame clones here, not all; method: immunoSEQ multiplex PCR. The sample holds roughly 150,000 clones, roughly 83% seen once. Sequenced material: PBMCs or T cells enriched from blood (not recorded which). Receptors originate from a man in his 70s who had been exposed to COVID-19.

The V gene is TRBV2, the J gene TRBJ2-1, with 10 bases matching TRBD1. The CDR3 runs 15 residues. Per germline, CDR1 SNHLY and CDR2 FYNNEI. Losses at the gene ends were 4 bases for V and 4 bases for J; bases not matched to a gene: 4. The CDR3 reads CASSGGQGIYNEQFF. The CDR3 DNA is TGTGCCAGCAGTGGGGGACAGGGGATATACAATGAGCAGTTCTTC.

The chain joins TRBV6-5 to TRBJ2-7, with 9 positions matching TRBD2. Germline loops: CDR1 MNHEY, CDR2 SVGAGI. The length of the CDR3 is 15 residues. After removal of 5 bases from V and 4 bases from J, the junction contained 9 bases not matched to a gene. CDR3 bases: TGTGCCAGCAGTCCGACTAGCGGAATCGTTTACGAGCAGTACTTC. Translation: CASSPTSGIVYEQYF.

J is TRBJ2-7 and V is TRBV10-2; TRBD1 matches at 7 bases. Losses at the gene ends were 3 bases for V and 3 bases for J; bases not matched to a gene: 17. The CDR3 has 18 residues. Germline assignment: CDR1 WSHSY and CDR2 SAAADI. CDR3 bases: TGCGCCAGCAGTGATTACCTGACAGGGAAGTTTGGTCACTACGAGCAGTACTTC. Residues: CASSDYLTGKFGHYEQYF.

This chain connects TRBV7-8 to TRBJ2-7; 10 bases fit TRBD1. Per germline, CDR1 SGHVS and CDR2 FQNEAQ. Trimming at V came to 1 base and at J to 7 bases, leaving 7 bases not matched to a gene. The CDR3 runs 15 residues. CDR3 sequence: CASSLVGTGEREQYF. In nucleotides, the CDR3 is TGTGCCAGCAGCTTAGTCGGGACAGGGGAGCGGGAGCAGTACTTC.

The chain couples TRBV3-1 (or the pseudogene TRBV3-2) to TRBJ2-7, with 9 bases lining up with TRBD2. With V trimmed by 6 bases and J by 4 bases, 16 bases remained unmatched. CDR3 size: 17 residues. Germline V gene data show CDR1 as LGHDT and CDR2 as YNNKEL (reference sequence). The chain's CDR3 is CASRRTLVAGDAYEQYF. The CDR3 DNA is TGTGCCAGCAGGCGGACCCTTGTAGCGGGAGATGCGTACGAGCAGTACTTC.

The J gene is TRBJ2-7, the V gene TRBV4-1, with D possibly TRBD2 on 7 matching bases. Germline values: CDR1 MGHRA, CDR2 YSYEKL. This CDR3 is 15 amino acids long. Between the trimmed V and J ends, which lost 1 base and 2 bases, there was a span of 12 bases. The CDR3 region has the DNA TGCGCCAGCAGCCAAGCCAGCGGGGACACCTACGAGCAGTACTTC. Residues: CASSQASGDTYEQYF.

This clone has a single count. The chain uses TRBV2 and TRBJ1-5; 9 nucleotides align to TRBD1. V lost 8 bases, J lost 6 bases, and 11 bases stayed unmatched. Germline CDR1 reads SNHLY; CDR2 reads FYNNEI. The CDR3 sequence is 15 residues long. The chain's CDR3 is CASCRDRVSGQPQHF. CDR3 DNA sequence: TGTGCCAGCTGCCGGGACAGGGTATCGGGTCAGCCCCAGCATTTT.

The chain employs TRBV20-1 and TRBJ1-2; no clear D. Germline lookup yields CDR1 DFQATT and CDR2 SNEGSKA (reference sequence). The CDR3 covers 10 residues. V gave up 6 bases and J gave up 5 bases, with 7 bases separating them. CDR3 residues: CSAYSYGYTF. DNA for the CDR3: TGCAGTGCCTATAGTTATGGCTACACCTTC.

The chain recombines TRBV7-8 with TRBJ2-6; 10 bases fit TRBD1. The V and J ends lost 5 bases and 1 base, in that order; junction bases with no gene match: 8. CDR3 length: 18 amino acids. CDR1 SGHVS and CDR2 FQNEAQ come from the germline V gene. The CDR3 region has the DNA TGTGCCAGCAGCCTCTGGGACAGGGGTAGATCTGGGGCCAACGTCCTGACTTTC. Amino acids: CASSLWDRGRSGANVLTF. The whole variable domain, remainder taken from reference TRBV7-8 and TRBJ2-6, is GAGVSQSPRYKVAKRGQDVALRCDPISGHVSLFWYQQALGQGPEFLTYFQNEAQLDKSGLPSDRFFAERPEGSVSTLKIQRTQQEDSAVYLCASSLWDRGRSGANVLTFGAGSRLTVL.

The V call is TRBV19, the J call TRBJ1-2; 7 bases align to TRBD1. CDR1 LNHDA and CDR2 SQIVND come from the germline V gene (reference sequence). The trim removed 4 bases at V and 4 bases at J, leaving 12 bases unmatched. This CDR3 contains 16 residues. CDR3 sequence reads: CASSTPDRVGTYGYTF. The CDR3 coding sequence is TGTGCCAGTAGTACTCCCGACAGGGTCGGTACCTATGGCTACACCTTC.

This rearrangement joins TRBV7-2 to TRBJ2-3, with 13 bases fitting TRBD2. V was pared by 5 bases and J by 0 bases, with 8 bases of the junction left unmatched. This CDR3 contains 18 residues. Germline assignment: CDR1 SGHTA and CDR2 FQGNSA. DNA for the CDR3: TGTGCCAGCAGCCTGACTAGCGGGGGGACAACTAGCACAGATACGCAGTATTTT. As protein: CASSLTSGGTTSTDTQYF.

This chain uses TRBV4-1 with TRBJ1-4; 9 bases align to TRBD1. CDR3 length: 16 amino acids. CDR1 and CDR2 from the germline V gene are MGHRA and YSYEKL. V lost 0 bases to trimming and J lost 6 bases; unmatched junction nucleotides: 5. CDR3 sequence: CASSQEPGQGDEKLFF. The CDR3 DNA sequence: TGCGCCAGCAGCCAAGAACCGGGACAGGGTGATGAAAAACTGTTTTTT.

The V gene is TRBV5-1, the J gene TRBJ1-2; the D gene is possibly TRBD1 (5 bases). The CDR3 has 16 amino acids. The germline V and J ends were trimmed by 3 bases and 4 bases, with 19 bases remaining between them. From germline, CDR1 is SGHRS and CDR2 YFSETQ. CDR3: CASSSAGGTDFYGYTF. CDR3 nucleotide sequence: TGCGCCAGCAGCTCAGCGGGAGGGACCGATTTCTATGGCTACACCTTC.

The chain is built from TRBV9 and TRBJ2-3; 8 bases match TRBD1. CDR1 and CDR2 (germline): SGDLS, YYNGEE. The CDR3 runs 15 residues. Trimming removed 5 bases from V and 2 bases from J; junction bases left unmatched: 7. CDR3 in DNA: TGTGCCAGCAGGACAGGGGATTCCCCCACAGATACGCAGTATTTT. Protein: CASRTGDSPTDTQYF.

The gene calls are TRBV7-2 and TRBJ2-7; 11 bases fit TRBD2. CDR1 is SGHTA, CDR2 FQGNSA, per germline. This CDR3 is 15 amino acids long. With 3 bases clipped from V and 6 bases from J, the junction kept 7 bases outside the gene matches. CDR3 coding DNA: TGTGCCAGCAGCTTGGGTCTAGCGGGAGGATCCGAGCAGTACTTC. It translates to CASSLGLAGGSEQYF.

The chain links TRBV18 to TRBJ1-2; D gene uncertain. The germline V gene has CDR1 KGHSH and CDR2 LQKENI. V dropped 6 bases and J dropped 0 bases, with 17 bases sitting between them. The CDR3 has 16 amino acids. The CDR3 region is CASSSMRTEPNYGYTF. DNA for the CDR3: TGTGCCAGCTCCTCCATGCGCACAGAGCCTAACTATGGCTACACCTTC. Complete variable domain (other parts from reference TRBV18 and TRBJ1-2): NAGVMQNPRHLVRRRGQEARLRCSPMKGHSHVYWYRQLPEEGLKFMVYLQKENIIDESGMPKERFSAEFPKEGPSILRIQQVVRGDSAAYFCASSSMRTEPNYGYTFGSGTRLTVV.

The chain uses TRBV30 and TRBJ1-2; D possibly corresponds to TRBD1 (6 bases). V was cut by 1 base and J by 7 bases, with 10 bases left in between. The V gene's germline CDR1 is GTSNPN and CDR2 SVGIG (reference sequence). The CDR3 loop spans 12 amino acids. CDR3 coding DNA: TGTGCCTGGAGTGGGACAGTAATTGGCTACACCTTC. It encodes CAWSGTVIGYTF.

This clone was seen at least ten times. This sequence joins TRBV6-2 or TRBV6-3 and TRBJ1-2, with 7 bases matching TRBD1. V was pared by 0 bases and J by 8 bases, with 3 bases of the junction left unmatched. Germline-derived CDR1 and CDR2 are MNHEY and SVGEGT. CDR3 length: 13 residues. The chain's CDR3 is CASSYSTGQGYTF. CDR3 bases: TGTGCCAGCAGTTACTCGACAGGGCAAGGCTACACCTTC.

As DNA, the CDR3 is TGTGCCAGCAGCCGGCACTGGGGGGTCCCTAACTATGGCTACACCTTC. It codes for CASSRHWGVPNYGYTF. The rearrangement links TRBV21-1 to TRBJ1-2. TRBV21-1 is flagged as a pseudogene. The CDR3 extends over 16 amino acids.

The chain uses TRBV4-3 and TRBJ1-6; no clear D. V was trimmed by 5 bases and J by 7 bases, leaving 18 bases between them. This CDR3 contains 16 residues. Germline assignment: CDR1 LGHNA and CDR2 YSLEER. The CDR3 DNA follows: TGCGCCAGCAGCTCTCAACTTACTGTGCAAAATTCACCCCTCCACTTT. This gives the protein CASSSQLTVQNSPLHF.

The rearrangement uses TRBV9 and TRBJ2-3, with 10 positions matching TRBD2. CDR3 size: 16 residues. Germline V gives CDR1 SGDLS, CDR2 YYNGEE. Unmatched junction bases numbered 9, after V lost 4 bases and J lost 4 bases. The CDR3 sequence is CASSLTGSGGPDTQYF. CDR3 coding DNA: TGTGCCAGCAGCCTTACGGGTAGCGGGGGGCCAGATACGCAGTATTTT.

The chain couples TRBV2 to TRBJ1-1, with D possibly being TRBD1 (6 bases). The CDR3 length is 16 residues. Per germline, CDR1 SNHLY and CDR2 FYNNEI. Trimming left V 8 bases short and J 4 bases short, with 23 bases between. CDR3 DNA: TGTGCCAGCGGGAAAGGGCAGGGGAGGGGGAGCACTGAAGCTTTCTTT. Its protein is CASGKGQGRGSTEAFF.

The chain uses TRBV11-2 and TRBJ2-1, with 8 bases lining up with TRBD1. Germline trimming cut 4 bases from V and 9 bases from J; bases unmatched to any gene: 11. Germline CDR1 reads SGHAT; CDR2 reads FQNNGV. The CDR3 extends over 15 amino acids. The CDR3 DNA follows: TGTGCCAGCAGCTCCACGACAGGGGCCATGGGTGAGCAGTTCTTC. It encodes CASSSTTGAMGEQFF.

The chain couples TRBV2 to TRBJ1-1; D not resolved. CDR1 is SNHLY and CDR2 is FYNNEI in the germline V gene. Trimming removed 4 bases at V and 1 base at J, with 10 bases between. The CDR3 covers 14 residues. The CDR3 DNA follows: TGTGCCAGCAGTGCGGGGAACGGGAACACTGAAGCTTTCTTT. As protein: CASSAGNGNTEAFF.

The sample holds one count of this clone. CDR3 residues: CASSERYLAGGSGANVLTF. The CDR3 DNA sequence: TGTGCCAGCAGTGAAAGATACCTAGCGGGAGGGTCTGGGGCCAACGTCCTGACTTTC. V is TRBV6-1 and J is TRBJ2-6, with TRBD2 identical over 12 bases. Germline V gene data show CDR1 as MNHNS and CDR2 as SASEGT. Trimming at V came to 2 bases and at J to 1 base, leaving 6 bases not matched to a gene. CDR3 length equals 19 residues.

This clone was counted between two and nine times. The chain carries TRBV3-1 (or the pseudogene TRBV3-2) and TRBJ1-4; D uncertain. The CDR3 loop spans 13 amino acids. The germline V gene encodes CDR1 LGHDT and CDR2 YNNKEL (reference sequence). V lost 3 bases, J lost 2 bases, and 4 bases lay in between. CDR3 in DNA: TGTGCCAGCAGCCAGCAGACTAATGAAAAACTGTTTTTT. This codes for CASSQQTNEKLFF.

The CDR3 bases are TGTGCCAGCGAAGGACAAAGGAACACTGAAGCTTTCTTT. Its protein product is CASEGQRNTEAFF. The V call is TRBV28, the J call TRBJ1-1; possible D gene TRBD1, 5 bases. In germline, CDR1 is MDHEN, CDR2 SYDVKM. The V and J ends lost 8 bases and 1 base respectively, with 11 bases between them. This CDR3 is 13 amino acids long.

V usage is TRBV11-3 and J usage is TRBJ2-5, with 8 bases that match TRBD2. This CDR3 is 14 amino acids long. Per the germline V gene, CDR1 is SGHNT and CDR2 is YENEEA. The V gene end was trimmed by 6 bases and the J gene end by 2 bases; junction bases not matched to a gene: 5. CDR3 DNA sequence: TGTGCCAGCAGTTCTGCGGGGGGTCAAGAGACCCAGTACTTC. Translated, it gives CASSSAGGQETQYF.

The chain recombines TRBV18 with TRBJ2-5; perhaps TRBD1 as D (6 bases). Trimming cost V 5 bases and J 5 bases, with 15 bases left between them. The CDR3 runs to 14 residues. Germline V gene sequence: CDR1 KGHSH, CDR2 LQKENI. The CDR3 DNA sequence: TGTGCCAGCTCAGGAAGGGGGTCCAAGGAGACCCAGTACTTC. The encoded protein is CASSGRGSKETQYF.